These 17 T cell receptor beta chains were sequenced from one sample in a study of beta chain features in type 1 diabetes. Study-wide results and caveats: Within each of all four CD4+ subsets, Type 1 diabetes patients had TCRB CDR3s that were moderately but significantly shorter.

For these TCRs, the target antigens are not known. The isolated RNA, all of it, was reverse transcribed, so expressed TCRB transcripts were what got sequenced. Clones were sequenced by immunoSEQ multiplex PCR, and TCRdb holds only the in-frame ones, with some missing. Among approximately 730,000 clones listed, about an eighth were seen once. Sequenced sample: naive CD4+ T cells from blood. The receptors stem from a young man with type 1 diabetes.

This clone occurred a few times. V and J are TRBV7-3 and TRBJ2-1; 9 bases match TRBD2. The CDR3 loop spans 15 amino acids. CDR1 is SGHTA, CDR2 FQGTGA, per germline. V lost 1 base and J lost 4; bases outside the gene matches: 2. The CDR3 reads CASSLRLAAYNEQFF. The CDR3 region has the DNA TGTGCCAGCAGCTTAAGACTAGCGGCTTACAATGAGCAGTTCTTC. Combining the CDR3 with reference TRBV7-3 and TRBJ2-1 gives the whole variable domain GAGVSQTPSNKVTEKGKYVELRCDPISGHTALYWYRQSLGQGPEFLIYFQGTGAADDSGLPNDRFFAVRPEGSVSTLKIQRTERGDSAVYLCASSLRLAAYNEQFFGPGTRLTVL.

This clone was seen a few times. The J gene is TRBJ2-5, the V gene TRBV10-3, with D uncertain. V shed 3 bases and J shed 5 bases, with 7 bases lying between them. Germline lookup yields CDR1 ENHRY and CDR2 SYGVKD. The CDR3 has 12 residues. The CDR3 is CAISDAGETQYF. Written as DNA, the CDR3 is TGTGCCATCAGTGACGCCGGGGAGACCCAGTACTTC.

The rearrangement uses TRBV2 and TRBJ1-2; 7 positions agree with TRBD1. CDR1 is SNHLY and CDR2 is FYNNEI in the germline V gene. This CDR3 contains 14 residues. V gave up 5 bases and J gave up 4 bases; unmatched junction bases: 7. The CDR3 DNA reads TGTGCCAGCAGTACAGGGACAGACCCCTATGGCTACACCTTC. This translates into CASSTGTDPYGYTF.

The CDR3 DNA reads as TGTGCCAGCAGCGTGGATCCCGTGGCTAGTGGCCTCCAGGAGACCCAGTACTTC. It codes for CASSVDPVASGLQETQYF. The chain has TRBV9 and TRBJ2-5; no firm D call. Germline V CDR1 and CDR2: SGDLS, YYNGEE. The V end lost 2 bases, the J end lost 5 bases, and 25 bases lay between the germline ends. This CDR3 is built from 18 residues.

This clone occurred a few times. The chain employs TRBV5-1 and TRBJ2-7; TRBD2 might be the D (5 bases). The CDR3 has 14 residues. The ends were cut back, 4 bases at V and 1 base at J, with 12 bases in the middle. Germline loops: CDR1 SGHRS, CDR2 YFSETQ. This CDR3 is CASSLIGESYEQYF. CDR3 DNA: TGCGCCAGCAGCCTGATCGGGGAATCCTACGAGCAGTACTTC. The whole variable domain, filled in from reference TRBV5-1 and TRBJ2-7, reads KAGVTQTPRYLIKTRGQQVTLSCSPISGHRSVSWYQQTPGQGLQFLFEYFSETQRNKGNFPGRFSGRQFSNSRSEMNVSTLELGDSALYLCASSLIGESYEQYFGPGTRLTVT.

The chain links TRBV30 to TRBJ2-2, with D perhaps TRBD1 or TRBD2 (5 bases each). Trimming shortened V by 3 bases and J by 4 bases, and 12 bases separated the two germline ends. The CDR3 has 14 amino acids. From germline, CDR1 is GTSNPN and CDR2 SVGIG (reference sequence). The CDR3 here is CAWRLGASTGELFF. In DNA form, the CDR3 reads TGTGCCTGGAGGCTCGGGGCTAGCACCGGGGAGCTGTTTTTT.

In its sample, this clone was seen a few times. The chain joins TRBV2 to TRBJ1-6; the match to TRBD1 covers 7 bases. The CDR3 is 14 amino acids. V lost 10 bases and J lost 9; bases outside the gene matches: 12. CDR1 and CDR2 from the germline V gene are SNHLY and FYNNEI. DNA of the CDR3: TGTGCCACCCAGCGGGGACAGTCGGGTTCACCCCTCCACTTT. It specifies CATQRGQSGSPLHF.

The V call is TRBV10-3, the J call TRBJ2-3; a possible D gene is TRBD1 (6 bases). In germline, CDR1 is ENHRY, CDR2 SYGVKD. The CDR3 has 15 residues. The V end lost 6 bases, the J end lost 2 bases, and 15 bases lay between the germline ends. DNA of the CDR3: TGTGCCATCAGCGCGACAGGAGATAACACAGATACGCAGTATTTT. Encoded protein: CAISATGDNTDTQYF.

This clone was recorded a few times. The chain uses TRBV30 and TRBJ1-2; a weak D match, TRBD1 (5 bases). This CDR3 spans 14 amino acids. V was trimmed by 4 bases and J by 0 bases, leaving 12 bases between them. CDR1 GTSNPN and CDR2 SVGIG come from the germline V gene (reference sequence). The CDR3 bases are TGTGCCTGGACCTCGGGACTTTCTAACTATGGCTACACCTTC. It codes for CAWTSGLSNYGYTF.

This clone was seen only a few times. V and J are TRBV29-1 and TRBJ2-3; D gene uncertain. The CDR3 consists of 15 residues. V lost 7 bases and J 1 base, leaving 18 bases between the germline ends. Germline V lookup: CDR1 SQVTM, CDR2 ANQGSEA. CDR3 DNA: TGCAGCGCCCCGAAAGGGAATTACGGCACAGATACGCAGTATTTT. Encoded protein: CSAPKGNYGTDTQYF.

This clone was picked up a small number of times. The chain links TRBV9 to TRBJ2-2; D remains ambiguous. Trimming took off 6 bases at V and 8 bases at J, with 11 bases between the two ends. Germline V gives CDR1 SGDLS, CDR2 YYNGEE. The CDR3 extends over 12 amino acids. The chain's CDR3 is CASTYTGGELFF. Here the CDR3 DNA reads TGTGCCAGCACATATACGGGTGGGGAGCTGTTTTTT.

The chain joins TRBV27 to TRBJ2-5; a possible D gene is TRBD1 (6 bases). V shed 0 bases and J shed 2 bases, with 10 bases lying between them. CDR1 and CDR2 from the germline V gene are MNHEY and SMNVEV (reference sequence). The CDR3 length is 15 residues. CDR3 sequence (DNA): TGTGCCAGCAGTTTATCGTGGCAGGGGCAAGAGACCCAGTACTTC. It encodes CASSLSWQGQETQYF.

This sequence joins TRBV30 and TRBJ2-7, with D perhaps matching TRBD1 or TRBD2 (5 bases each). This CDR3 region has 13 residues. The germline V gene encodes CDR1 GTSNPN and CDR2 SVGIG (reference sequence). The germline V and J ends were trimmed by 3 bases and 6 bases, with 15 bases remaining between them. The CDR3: CAWSGQGVGEQYF. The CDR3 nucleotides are TGTGCCTGGAGCGGGCAGGGAGTCGGCGAGCAGTACTTC.

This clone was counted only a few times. In nucleotides, the CDR3 is TGTGCCAGCAGCGTAGATTCAGGGGGCCACAATGAGCAGTTCTTC. It codes for CASSVDSGGHNEQFF. The V gene is TRBV9, the J gene TRBJ2-1; 8 nucleotides line up with TRBD1. Germline lookup yields CDR1 SGDLS and CDR2 YYNGEE. The CDR3 covers 15 residues. V lost 0 bases, J lost 5 bases, and 4 bases stayed unmatched.

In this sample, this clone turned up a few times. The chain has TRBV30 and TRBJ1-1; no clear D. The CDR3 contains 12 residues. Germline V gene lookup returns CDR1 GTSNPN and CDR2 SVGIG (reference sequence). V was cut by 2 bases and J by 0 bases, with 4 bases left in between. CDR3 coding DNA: TGTGCCTGGAGTCACGTGAACACTGAAGCTTTCTTT. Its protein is CAWSHVNTEAFF.

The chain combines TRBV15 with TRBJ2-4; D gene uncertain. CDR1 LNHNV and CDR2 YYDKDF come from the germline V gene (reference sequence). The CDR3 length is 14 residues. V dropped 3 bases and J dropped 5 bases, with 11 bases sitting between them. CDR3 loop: CATSSPRTENIQYF. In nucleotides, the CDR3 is TGTGCCACCAGCAGTCCCCGGACGGAAAACATTCAGTACTTC. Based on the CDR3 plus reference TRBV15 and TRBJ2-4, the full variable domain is DAMVIQNPRYQVTQFGKPVTLSCSQTLNHNVMYWYQQKSSQAPKLLFHYYDKDFNNEADTPDNFQSRRPNTSFCFLDIRSPGLGDTAMYLCATSSPRTENIQYFGAGTRLSVL.

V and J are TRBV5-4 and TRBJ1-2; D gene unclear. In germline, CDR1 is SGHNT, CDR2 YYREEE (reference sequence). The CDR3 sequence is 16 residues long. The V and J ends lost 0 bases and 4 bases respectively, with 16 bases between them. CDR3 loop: CASSLGGGTAPYGYTF. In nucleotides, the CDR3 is TGTGCCAGCAGCTTGGGGGGAGGAACCGCTCCCTATGGCTACACCTTC.